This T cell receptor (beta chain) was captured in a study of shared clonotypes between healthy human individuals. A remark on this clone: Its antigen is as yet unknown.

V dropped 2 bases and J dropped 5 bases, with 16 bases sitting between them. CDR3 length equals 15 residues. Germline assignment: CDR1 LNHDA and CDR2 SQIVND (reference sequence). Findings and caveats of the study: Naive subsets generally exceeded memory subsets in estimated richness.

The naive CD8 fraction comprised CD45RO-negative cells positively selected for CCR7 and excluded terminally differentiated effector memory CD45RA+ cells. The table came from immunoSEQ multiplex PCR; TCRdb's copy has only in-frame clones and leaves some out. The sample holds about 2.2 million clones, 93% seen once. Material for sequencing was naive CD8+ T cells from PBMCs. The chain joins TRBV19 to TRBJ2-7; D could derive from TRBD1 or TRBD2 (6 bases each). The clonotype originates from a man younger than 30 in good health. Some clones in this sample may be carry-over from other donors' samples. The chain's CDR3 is CASSIKGGRGNEQYF. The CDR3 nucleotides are TGTGCCAGTAGTATAAAGGGGGGCAGAGGCAACGAGCAGTACTTC.